This T cell receptor (beta chain) comes out of a study of cytomegalovirus exposure and HLA in healthy donors. Study-level results: Cytomegalovirus association was assigned to about 150 TCR beta chains. Later analysis found that TCR beta chains associated with HLA were more clonally expanded than other, equally common chains. A later analysis showed TCR association rates differing by HLA locus, peaking at DRB1 and lowest at HLA-C.

A remark on this clone: What it binds is not known.

Each donor's status was that of a healthy bone marrow donor. This CDR3 is 13 amino acids long. Trimming stripped 4 bases from V and 1 base from J, with 7 bases between. Germline-derived CDR1 and CDR2 are SGHVS and FNYEAQ. It was with 60 Vbeta and 13 Jbeta primers that the PCR ran. Profiling relied on immunoSEQ multiplex PCR, and the TCRdb table lists in-frame clones only, not all of them. Its table lists tens of thousands of clones. The sequence was obtained from a man aged 50 to 59 in good health and CMV-seropositive. Sequenced input: PBMCs. The chain combines TRBV7-6 with TRBJ1-1; D possibly corresponds to TRBD1 (6 bases). CDR3 bases: TGTGCCAGCAGCTCAGGGGAGAACACTGAAGCTTTCTTT. Translating it yields CASSSGENTEAFF.